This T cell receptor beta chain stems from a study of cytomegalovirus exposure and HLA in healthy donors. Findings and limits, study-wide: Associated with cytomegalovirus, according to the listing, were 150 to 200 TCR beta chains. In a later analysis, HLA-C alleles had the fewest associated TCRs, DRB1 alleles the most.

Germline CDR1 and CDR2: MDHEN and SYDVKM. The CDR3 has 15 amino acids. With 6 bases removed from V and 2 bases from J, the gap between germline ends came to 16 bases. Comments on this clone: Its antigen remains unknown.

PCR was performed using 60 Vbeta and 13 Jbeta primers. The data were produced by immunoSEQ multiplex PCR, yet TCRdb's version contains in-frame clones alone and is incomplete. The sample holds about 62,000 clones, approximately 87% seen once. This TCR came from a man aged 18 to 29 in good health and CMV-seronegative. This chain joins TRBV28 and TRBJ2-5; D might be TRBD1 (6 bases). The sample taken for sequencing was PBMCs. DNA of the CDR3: TGTGCCAGCAGCCTCAGGGGCGCGCCTCAAGAGACCCAGTACTTC. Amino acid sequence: CASSLRGAPQETQYF.